This is a list of T cell receptor beta chains from one sample in a study of shared clonotypes between healthy human individuals. TCRdb's copy holds only in-frame clones and misses some; the assay was immunoSEQ multiplex PCR. In the table there are about 2.1 million clones, roughly 93% of which are singletons. The specimen was naive CD8+ T cells from PBMCs. These receptors were obtained from a man aged 18 to 29 in good health. Some clones in this sample may be carry-over from other donors' samples. Both conserved end residues are part of each CDR3. The D gene is left open where the match is weak. Expanded clones are given a class, and other clones once, few, many or no size at all.

d_call	j_call	v_call	clone_size	cdr3_aa	cdr3_nt
TRBD1	TRBJ1-1	TRBV4-2	once	CASSQDSLLRQGAPRTEAFF	TGTGCCAGCAGCCAAGATTCCCTACTACGACAGGGGGCTCCGAGGACTGAAGCTTTCTTT
TRBD1	TRBJ2-1	TRBV9	once	CASSVPTGLNEQFF	TGTGCCAGCAGCGTGCCGACAGGGTTAAATGAGCAGTTCTTC
TRBD2	TRBJ2-7	TRBV4-1	.	CASSGLAGGHEQYF	TGCGCCAGCAGCGGCCTAGCGGGAGGCCACGAGCAGTACTTC
TRBD2	TRBJ2-1	TRBV10-1	.	CASSESLAGGGEQFF	TGCGCCAGCAGTGAGTCCCTAGCGGGAGGGGGCGAGCAGTTCTTC
.	TRBJ2-1	TRBV27	.	CASSNGMSYNEQFF	TGTGCCAGCAGCAACGGTATGTCCTACAATGAGCAGTTCTTC
.	TRBJ1-2	TRBV27	.	CASTRGGSYGYTF	TGTGCCAGCACCCGGGGGGGGAGCTATGGCTACACCTTC
.	TRBJ2-1	TRBV9	.	CASSPFLNNEQFF	TGTGCCAGCAGCCCCTTTTTGAACAATGAGCAGTTCTTC
.	TRBJ2-5	TRBV11-2	.	CASSWWRTQETQYF	TGTGCCAGCAGCTGGTGGAGGACCCAAGAGACCCAGTACTTC
.	TRBJ2-5	TRBV5-1	.	CASSSSTEVQYF	TGCGCCAGCAGCTCATCGACAGAAGTGCAGTACTTC
TRBD2	TRBJ2-1	TRBV9	.	CASSAPGLEKLPGLSAPNEQFF	TGTGCCAGCAGCGCGCCGGGACTAGAGAAATTACCGGGGCTCAGTGCCCCGAATGAGCAGTTCTTC
TRBD1	TRBJ2-7	TRBV29-1	.	CSARDSNYEQYF	TGCAGCGCCCGGGACAGCAACTACGAGCAGTACTTC
TRBD2	TRBJ2-5	TRBV9	.	CASSVAGGPETQYF	TGTGCCAGCAGCGTCGCGGGAGGGCCAGAGACCCAGTACTTC
.	TRBJ2-7	TRBV11-2	.	CASSLVSGYEQYF	TGTGCCAGCAGCTTAGTGTCCGGTTACGAGCAGTACTTC
.	TRBJ1-1	TRBV28	.	CASSEWNTEAFF	TGTGCCAGCAGCGAATGGAACACTGAAGCTTTCTTT
TRBD1	TRBJ2-3	TRBV7-9	once	CASSSPGQGFPDTQYF	TGTGCCAGCAGCTCCCCGGGACAGGGGTTTCCAGATACGCAGTATTTT
.	TRBJ1-5	TRBV19	.	CASTLRTDSNQPQHF	TGTGCCAGTACCCTACGGACAGATAGCAATCAGCCCCAGCATTTT
TRBD1	TRBJ2-7	TRBV6-5	.	CASSPDRGSSYEQYF	TGTGCCAGCAGTCCTGACAGGGGTAGCTCCTACGAGCAGTACTTC
.	TRBJ2-7	TRBV11-2	once	CARGEPGIYEQYF	TGTGCCAGGGGGGAACCAGGGATCTACGAGCAGTACTTC
.	TRBJ2-5	TRBV28	.	CASSTVGVAPILARETQYF	TGTGCCAGCAGCACGGTGGGGGTGGCCCCCATCCTGGCGCGAGAGACCCAGTACTTC
TRBD2	TRBJ2-1	TRBV5-4	.	CASSIKRELYDEQFF	TGTGCCAGCAGCATCAAGCGGGAGTTATACGATGAGCAGTTCTTC
.	TRBJ2-1	TRBV5-6	.	CASSFRGGFHNEQFF	TGTGCCAGCAGCTTCCGGGGAGGCTTCCACAATGAGCAGTTCTTC
TRBD2	TRBJ2-3	TRBV27	.	CASSTLAGETDTQYF	TGTGCCAGCAGTACACTAGCGGGAGAAACAGATACGCAGTATTTT
TRBD2	TRBJ2-2	TRBV27	.	CASRDLAGFGELFF	TGTGCCAGCAGGGATCTAGCGGGTTTCGGGGAGCTGTTTTTT
.	TRBJ2-3	TRBV6-1	.	CASSERVISTDTQYF	TGTGCCAGCAGTGAGAGGGTGATCAGCACAGATACGCAGTATTTT
TRBD2	TRBJ2-2	TRBV4-3	.	CASSQDASGKEELFF	TGCGCCAGCAGCCAAGATGCTAGCGGGAAGGAGGAGCTGTTTTTT
.	TRBJ2-3	TRBV7-9	.	CASSLEGTLGDTQYF	TGTGCCAGCAGCTTAGAGGGGACCCTAGGGGATACGCAGTATTTT
.	TRBJ2-6	TRBV29-1	.	CSVVPRAGANVLTF	TGCAGCGTTGTTCCCAGGGCCGGGGCCAACGTCCTGACTTTC
.	TRBJ1-2	TRBV28	once	CASSAGVGGYGYTF	TGTGCCAGCAGTGCAGGGGTGGGGGGCTATGGCTACACCTTC
TRBD2	TRBJ2-3	TRBV27	.	CATLIPGTSGISTDTQYF	TGTGCCACCTTAATCCCCGGGACTAGCGGGATAAGCACAGATACGCAGTATTTT
.	TRBJ2-7	TRBV6-1	.	CASSAMTGASYEQYF	TGTGCCAGCAGCGCGATGACCGGGGCCTCCTACGAGCAGTACTTC
.	TRBJ2-7	TRBV7-9	.	CASSFGSGSYEQYF	TGTGCCAGCAGCTTTGGATCGGGCTCCTACGAGCAGTACTTC
TRBD1	TRBJ2-7	TRBV5-4	.	CASSTRDSTYEQYF	TGTGCCAGCAGCACCCGGGACAGTACCTACGAGCAGTACTTC
.	TRBJ2-2	TRBV27	.	CASSLLGPSGELFF	TGTGCCAGCAGTCTTCTAGGCCCGTCCGGGGAGCTGTTTTTT
.	TRBJ2-2	TRBV4-3	.	CASSQEGEADTGELFF	TGCGCCAGCAGCCAAGAGGGGGAGGCGGACACCGGGGAGCTGTTTTTT
.	TRBJ2-7	TRBV7-9	.	CASSPTGEGEQYF	TGTGCCAGCAGCCCGACAGGGGAGGGCGAGCAGTACTTC
.	TRBJ1-1	TRBV27	.	CASSSNRKMNTEAFF	TGTGCCAGCAGTTCAAACAGGAAAATGAACACTGAAGCTTTCTTT
.	TRBJ2-3	TRBV2	.	CASTFLGQRTDTQYF	TGTGCCAGCACCTTCCTTGGACAGCGCACAGATACGCAGTATTTT
TRBD1	TRBJ2-7	TRBV7-9	.	CASVTTGTTYEQYF	TGTGCCAGCGTGACGACAGGGACAACCTACGAGCAGTACTTC
TRBD2	TRBJ2-1	TRBV10-3	.	CAISRTSGYGGEQFF	TGTGCCATCAGCCGGACTAGCGGCTACGGTGGTGAGCAGTTCTTC
TRBD1	TRBJ2-2	TRBV4-3	.	CASSQDSPWDRLNTGELFF	TGCGCCAGCAGCCAAGATAGTCCCTGGGACAGGTTGAACACCGGGGAGCTGTTTTTT
.	TRBJ2-7	TRBV28	.	CASSQGLGNSYEQYF	TGTGCCAGCAGTCAAGGCCTAGGGAACTCCTACGAGCAGTACTTC
.	TRBJ2-7	TRBV7-6	.	CASSSDISYEQYF	TGTGCCAGCAGCTCGGACATTTCCTACGAGCAGTACTTC
.	TRBJ2-7	TRBV14	few	CASSQSSYEQYF	TGTGCCAGCAGCCAGAGCTCCTACGAGCAGTACTTC
TRBD2	TRBJ2-7	TRBV5-1	.	CASSLTSGYSYEQYF	TGCGCCAGCAGCCTAACTAGCGGTTACTCCTACGAGCAGTACTTC
.	TRBJ2-1	TRBV9	.	CASSLGPGADNEQFF	TGTGCCAGCAGCCTTGGCCCCGGGGCAGACAATGAGCAGTTCTTC
.	TRBJ2-7	TRBV11-2	.	CASSPQTGISYEQYF	TGTGCCAGCAGCCCGCAAACAGGGATCTCCTACGAGCAGTACTTC
.	TRBJ2-7	TRBV4-1	.	CASSSSVQGRAYEQYF	TGCGCCAGCAGCTCAAGCGTCCAGGGAAGAGCCTACGAGCAGTACTTC
.	TRBJ2-6	TRBV7-9	once	CASSDSSEGWPGANVLTF	TGTGCCAGCAGCGACTCATCTGAAGGTTGGCCTGGGGCCAACGTCCTGACTTTC
TRBD1	TRBJ2-1	TRBV7-3	.	CASSSRTGASYNEQFF	TGTGCCAGCAGCTCCCGGACAGGGGCCTCCTACAATGAGCAGTTCTTC
TRBD2	TRBJ2-1	TRBV7-6	.	CASSRARAGALSEQFF	TGTGCCAGCAGCCGCGCAAGGGCGGGAGCTTTGTCTGAGCAGTTCTTC
.	TRBJ2-5	TRBV6-1	.	CASSDGQYQETQYF	TGTGCCAGCAGTGACGGGCAGTACCAAGAGACCCAGTACTTC